The sequence of this T cell receptor (beta chain) was determined in a study of blood T cell repertoires in COVID-19. Whole-study context: Italy, Spain and the United States were the sources of the convalescent and acute COVID-19 samples.

Per the authors' pipeline: Amplified reference gene primers provided the basis for estimating nucleated cell counts. Libraries were prepared by immunoSEQ multiplex PCR; TCRdb keeps only in-frame clonotypes and omits some of them. V, J and clone size reflect that table, while D and trimming were determined from the DNA. The sample carries about 68,000 clones, 85% to 90% recorded once. CDR1 and CDR2 (germline): MNHEY, SVGEGT. This CDR3 contains 17 residues. After removal of 6 bases from V and 2 bases from J, the junction contained 12 bases not matched to a gene. The clonotype originates from a man in his forties or fifties with acute or convalescent COVID-19. The rearrangement links TRBV6-2 or TRBV6-3 to TRBJ2-5; 10 bases fit TRBD2. Sequencing was carried out using peripheral blood. The CDR3 region has the DNA TGTGCCAGCAGCGATTTAAGCGGGAGGGCCTATCAAGAGACCCAGTACTTC. Its protein is CASSDLSGRAYQETQYF.